Below, one T cell receptor beta chain is given with its context. Clones were sequenced by immunoSEQ multiplex PCR, and TCRdb holds only the in-frame ones, with some missing. Found here are under 250,000 clones, around four fifths of them singletons; the top ten hold 8.6%. Trimming took off 3 bases at V and 7 bases at J, with 9 bases between the two ends. The germline V gene encodes CDR1 SGHAT and CDR2 FQNNGV. The CDR3 runs to 12 residues. The data were obtained in a study of blood T cell repertoires in COVID-19. The chain is built from TRBV11-2 and TRBJ1-2; D is possibly TRBD1 (6 bases). Input material: peripheral blood. This sequence was found in a man in his forties with active or convalescent COVID-19. CDR3 nucleotides: TGTGCCAGCAGCTTTGAACAGGGTGGCTACACCTTC. It codes for CASSFEQGGYTF.